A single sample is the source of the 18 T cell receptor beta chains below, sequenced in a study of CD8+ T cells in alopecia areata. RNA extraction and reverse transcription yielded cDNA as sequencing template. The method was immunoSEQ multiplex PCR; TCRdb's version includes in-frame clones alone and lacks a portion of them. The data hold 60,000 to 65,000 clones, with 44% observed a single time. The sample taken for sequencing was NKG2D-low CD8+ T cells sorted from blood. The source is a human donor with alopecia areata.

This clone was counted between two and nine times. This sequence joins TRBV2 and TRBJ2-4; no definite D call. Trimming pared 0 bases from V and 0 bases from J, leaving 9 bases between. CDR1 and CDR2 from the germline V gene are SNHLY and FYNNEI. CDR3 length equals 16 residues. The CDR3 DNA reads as TGTGCCAGCAGTGAAGCGCTGTATATAGCCAAAAACATTCAGTACTTC. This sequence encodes CASSEALYIAKNIQYF.

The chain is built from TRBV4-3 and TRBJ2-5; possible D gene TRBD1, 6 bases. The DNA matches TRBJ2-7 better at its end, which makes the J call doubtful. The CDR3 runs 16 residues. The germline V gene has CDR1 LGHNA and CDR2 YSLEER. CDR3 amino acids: CASSQEVGTLLYEQYF. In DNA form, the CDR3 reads TGCGCCAGCAGCCAAGAAGTGGGGACACTTTTATACGAGCAGTACTTC.

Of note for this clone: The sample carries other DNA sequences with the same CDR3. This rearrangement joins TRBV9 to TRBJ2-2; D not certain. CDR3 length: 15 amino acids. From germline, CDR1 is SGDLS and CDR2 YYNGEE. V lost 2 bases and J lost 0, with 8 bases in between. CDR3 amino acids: CASSVGTTNTGELFF. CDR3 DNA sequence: TGTGCCAGCAGCGTGGGCACCACGAACACCGGGGAGCTGTTTTTT.

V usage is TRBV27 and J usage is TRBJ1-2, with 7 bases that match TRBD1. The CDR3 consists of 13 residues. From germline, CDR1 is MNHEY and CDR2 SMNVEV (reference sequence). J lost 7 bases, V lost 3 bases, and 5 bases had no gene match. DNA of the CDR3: TGTGCCAGCAGTTTTGGAGGGGGCGGTGGCTACACCTTC. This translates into CASSFGGGGGYTF.

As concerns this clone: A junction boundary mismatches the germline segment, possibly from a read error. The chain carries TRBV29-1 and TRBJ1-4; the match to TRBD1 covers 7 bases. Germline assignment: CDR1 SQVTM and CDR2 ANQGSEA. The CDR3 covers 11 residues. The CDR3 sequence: CSVEDRDSHVF. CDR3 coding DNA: TGCAGCGTTGAAGACCGGGACAGTCATGTTTTT. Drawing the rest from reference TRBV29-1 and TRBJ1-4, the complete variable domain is SAVISQKPSRDICQRGTSLTIQCQVDSQVTMMFWYRQQPGQSLTLIATANQGSEATYESGFVIDKFPISRPNLTFSTLTVSNMSPEDSSIYLCSVEDRDSHVFGSGTQLSVL.

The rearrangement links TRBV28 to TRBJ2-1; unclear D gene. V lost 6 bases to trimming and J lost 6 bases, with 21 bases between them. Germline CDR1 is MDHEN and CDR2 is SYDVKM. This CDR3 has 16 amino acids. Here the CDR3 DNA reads TGTGCCAGCAGCTTCGCTCAGGTCTGGGTTGGCAATGAGCAGTTCTTC. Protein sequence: CASSFAQVWVGNEQFF.

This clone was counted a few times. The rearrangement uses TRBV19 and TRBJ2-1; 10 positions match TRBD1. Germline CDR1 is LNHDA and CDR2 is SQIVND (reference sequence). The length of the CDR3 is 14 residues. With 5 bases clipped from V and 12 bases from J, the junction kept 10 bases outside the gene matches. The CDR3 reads CASSRGQGGHGQFF. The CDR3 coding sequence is TGTGCCAGTAGTCGTGGACAGGGGGGACATGGGCAGTTCTTC.

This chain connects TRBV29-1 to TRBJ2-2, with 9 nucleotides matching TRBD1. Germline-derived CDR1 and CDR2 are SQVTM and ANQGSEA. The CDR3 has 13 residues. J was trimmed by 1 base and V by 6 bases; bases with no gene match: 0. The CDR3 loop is CSVGQGNTGELFF. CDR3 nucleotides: TGCAGCGTGGGACAGGGGAACACCGGGGAGCTGTTTTTT.

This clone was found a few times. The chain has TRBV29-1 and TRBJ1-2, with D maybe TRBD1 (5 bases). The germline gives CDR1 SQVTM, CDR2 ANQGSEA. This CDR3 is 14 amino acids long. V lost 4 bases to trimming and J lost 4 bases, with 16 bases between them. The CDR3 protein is CSVGVPGWVYGYTF. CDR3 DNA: TGCAGCGTTGGGGTCCCAGGGTGGGTCTATGGCTACACCTTC.

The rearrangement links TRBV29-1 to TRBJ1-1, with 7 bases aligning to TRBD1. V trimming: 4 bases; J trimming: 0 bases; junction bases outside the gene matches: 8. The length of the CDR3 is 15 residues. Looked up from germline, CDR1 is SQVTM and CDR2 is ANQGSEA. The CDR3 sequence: CSVVSGTALNTEAFF. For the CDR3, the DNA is TGCAGCGTTGTCTCCGGGACAGCCTTGAACACTGAAGCTTTCTTT.

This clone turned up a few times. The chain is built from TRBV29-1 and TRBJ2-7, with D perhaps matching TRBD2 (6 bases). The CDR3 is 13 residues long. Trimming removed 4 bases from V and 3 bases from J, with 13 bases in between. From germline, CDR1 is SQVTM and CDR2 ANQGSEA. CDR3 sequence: CSVVIADYYEQYF. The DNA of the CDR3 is TGCAGCGTTGTGATAGCGGACTACTACGAGCAGTACTTC.

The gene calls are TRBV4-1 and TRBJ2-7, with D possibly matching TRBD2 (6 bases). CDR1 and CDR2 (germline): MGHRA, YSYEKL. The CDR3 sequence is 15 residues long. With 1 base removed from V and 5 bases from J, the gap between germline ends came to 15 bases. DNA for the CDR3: TGCGCCAGCAGCCAAGTGGAGGGAGATTGGCACGAGCAGTACTTC. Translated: CASSQVEGDWHEQYF.

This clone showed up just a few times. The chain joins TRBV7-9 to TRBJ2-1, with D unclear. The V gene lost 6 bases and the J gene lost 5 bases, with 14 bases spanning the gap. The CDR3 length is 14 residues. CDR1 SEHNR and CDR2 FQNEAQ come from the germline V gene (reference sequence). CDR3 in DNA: TGTGCCAGCAGGCAGATCGCTCAGGACAATGAGCAGTTCTTC. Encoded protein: CASRQIAQDNEQFF.

The CDR3 region has the DNA TGTGCCAGCGGATCCGGGACAGGCTACGAGCAGTACTTC. It yields the protein CASGSGTGYEQYF. The rearrangement joins TRBV2 to TRBJ2-7, with 8 bases aligning to TRBD1. Germline loops: CDR1 SNHLY, CDR2 FYNNEI. With 8 bases clipped from V and 3 bases from J, the junction kept 6 bases outside the gene matches. This CDR3 is 13 amino acids long.

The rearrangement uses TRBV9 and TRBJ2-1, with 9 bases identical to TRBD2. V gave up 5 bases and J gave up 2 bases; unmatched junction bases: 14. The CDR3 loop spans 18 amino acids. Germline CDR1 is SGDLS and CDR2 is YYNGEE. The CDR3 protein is CASSRLPGAGGPYNEQFF. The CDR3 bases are TGTGCCAGCAGTCGCCTTCCAGGAGCGGGAGGACCCTACAATGAGCAGTTCTTC.

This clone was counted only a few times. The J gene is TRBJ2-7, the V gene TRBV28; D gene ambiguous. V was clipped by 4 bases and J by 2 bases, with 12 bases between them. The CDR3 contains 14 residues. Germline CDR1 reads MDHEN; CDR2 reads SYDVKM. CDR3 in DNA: TGTGCCAGCAGTTCGAGACAAGGAGCCTACGAGCAGTACTTC. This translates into CASSSRQGAYEQYF. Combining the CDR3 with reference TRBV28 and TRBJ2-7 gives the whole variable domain DVKVTQSSRYLVKRTGEKVFLECVQDMDHENMFWYRQDPGLGLRLIYFSYDVKMKEKGDIPEGYSVSREKKERFSLILESASTNQTSMYLCASSSRQGAYEQYFGPGTRLTVT.

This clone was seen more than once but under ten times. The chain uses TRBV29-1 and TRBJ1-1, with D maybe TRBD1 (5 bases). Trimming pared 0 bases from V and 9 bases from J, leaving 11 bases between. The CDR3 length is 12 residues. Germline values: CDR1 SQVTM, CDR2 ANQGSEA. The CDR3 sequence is CSVEDREGKAFF. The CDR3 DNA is TGCAGCGTTGAAGATAGGGAGGGGAAAGCTTTCTTT.

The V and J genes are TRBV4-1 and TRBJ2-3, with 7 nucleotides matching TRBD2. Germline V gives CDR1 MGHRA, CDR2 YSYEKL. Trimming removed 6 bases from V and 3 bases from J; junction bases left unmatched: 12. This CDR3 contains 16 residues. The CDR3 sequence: CASSIDPAGRTDTQYF. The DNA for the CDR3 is TGCGCCAGCAGTATCGACCCAGCGGGGAGAACAGATACGCAGTATTTT.